The table lists the clone carrying this T cell receptor (beta chain) with a few counts. Its antigen is unidentified. This CDR3 comprises 11 residues. Germline V CDR1 and CDR2: SGHVS, FQNEAQ. The V end lost 5 bases, the J end lost 5 bases, and 7 bases lay between the germline ends. The sample originates from a study of graft-versus-host responses after intestinal transplantation. Clones were sequenced by immunoSEQ multiplex PCR, and TCRdb holds only the in-frame ones, with some missing. Of over 20,000 clones in the sample, roughly 89% were seen once. Study-wide results and caveats: After transplant, early declines in HvG clones were associated with peak levels of circulating GvH clones. Within allografts, high graft-versus-host to host-versus-graft clonal ratios were seen among patients with graft-donor T cell macrochimerism.

This specimen consisted of PBMCs, obtained more than 62 days after intestinal transplantation. The chain is built from TRBV7-8 and TRBJ2-7; tentatively, D is TRBD1 or TRBD2 (5 bases each). The sequence came from a human patient who received an intestinal transplant, so some T cells may come from the graft donor. The CDR3 reads CASSRGHEQYF. The CDR3 DNA follows: TGTGCCAGCAGCCGGGGCCACGAGCAGTACTTC.